A single sample is the source of the 16 T cell receptor beta chains below, sequenced in a study of identical twins listed by TCRdb under 2016. Library preparation employed 5' RACE. Sequencing relied on an Illumina HiSeq 2000. TCRdb reran the public reads through fastp at Q25 and MiXCR, keeping productive beta chains. Each record represents a unique CDR3 protein, reported with the most common genes and DNA among its rows. Present in this sample are approximately 260,000 distinct CDR3 sequences, about 8% of which were seen just once. 2.5% to 3.5% of the sample goes to the ten largest clones. Another study also made use of these data, one on yellow fever vaccine responses in identical twins.

The sample comprised CD8+ T cells sorted from blood. The origin of the receptors is a woman aged 18-35 years in good health.

This clonotype was detected many times. The rearrangement links TRBV29-1 to TRBJ2-3, with D unresolved. The CDR3 runs to 10 residues. The germline gives CDR1 SQVTM, CDR2 ANQGSEA. V dropped 6 bases and J dropped 10 bases, with 11 bases sitting between them. This CDR3 reads CSVRSFAQYF. CDR3 coding DNA: TGCAGCGTCAGGTCATTCGCGCAGTATTTT.

This clonotype was seen ten or more times. V and J are TRBV5-6 and TRBJ2-7, with 7 positions matching TRBD2. The germline CDR1 and CDR2 sequences are SGHDT and YYEEEE. The CDR3 has 14 amino acids. V lost 3 bases, J lost 7 bases, and 10 bases stayed unmatched. Here the CDR3 reads CASSYLELAREQYF. In DNA form, the CDR3 reads TGTGCCAGCAGCTACCTCGAACTAGCGAGAGAGCAGTACTTC.

This clonotype was seen at least ten times. The chain recombines TRBV7-8 with TRBJ2-7, with a tentative D call TRBD1 (6 bases). The CDR3 runs 17 residues. Germline values: CDR1 SGHVS, CDR2 FQNEAQ. Deletions cut 5 bases from V and 2 bases from J, with 22 bases between. CDR3 sequence: CASSHASTGLTTYEQYF. CDR3 sequence (DNA): TGTGCCAGCAGCCACGCATCGACAGGCTTAACCACCTACGAGCAGTACTTC.

This clonotype was counted only a few times. The chain uses TRBV27 and TRBJ2-3; possibly TRBD1 for D (6 bases). Germline CDR1 is MNHEY and CDR2 is SMNVEV (reference sequence). Deletions cut 9 bases from V and 1 base from J, with 14 bases between. CDR3 length: 14 residues. DNA for the CDR3: TGTGCCAGTCATTCAGGGGATGGCACAGATACGCAGTATTTT. This codes for CASHSGDGTDTQYF.

J is TRBJ2-3 and V is TRBV10-3; 7 bases agree with TRBD2. The CDR3 totals 16 residues. Trimming cost V 6 bases and J 1 base; bases outside gene matches: 10. The germline V gene encodes CDR1 ENHRY and CDR2 SYGVKD. CDR3 sequence: CAISGFSGFGTDTQYF. The CDR3 coding sequence is TGTGCCATCAGCGGCTTTAGCGGGTTCGGCACAGATACGCAGTATTTT.

The table lists this clonotype with a few counts. The chain couples TRBV27 to TRBJ2-3, with a weak D call TRBD1 (6 bases). Per germline, CDR1 MNHEY and CDR2 SMNVEV (reference sequence). Trimming removed 2 bases at V and 0 bases at J, with 9 bases between. The CDR3 contains 15 residues. The CDR3 sequence is CASSLMGASTDTQYF. The CDR3 DNA is TGTGCCAGCAGTTTAATGGGGGCTAGCACAGATACGCAGTATTTT.

This clonotype showed up many times. The rearrangement uses TRBV6-4 and TRBJ2-3; 9 bases are a match to TRBD2. The V and J ends lost 3 bases and 0 bases, in that order; junction bases with no gene match: 1. In germline, CDR1 is MRHNA, CDR2 SNTAGT. The CDR3 is 15 residues long. The CDR3 protein is CASSEAGGSTDTQYF. Written as DNA, the CDR3 is TGTGCCAGCAGTGAAGCGGGGGGAAGCACAGATACGCAGTATTTT.

This clonotype was seen at least ten times. The chain combines TRBV4-3 with TRBJ2-1; 10 nucleotides line up with TRBD2. Germline trimming cut 0 bases from V and 3 bases from J; bases unmatched to any gene: 8. This CDR3 is built from 18 residues. Germline V CDR1 and CDR2: LGHNA, YSLEER. The CDR3 spells CASSQEQLAGSNYNEQFF. For the CDR3, the DNA is TGCGCCAGCAGCCAAGAACAACTAGCGGGGAGTAACTACAATGAGCAGTTCTTC.

This clonotype was recorded a few times. This chain uses TRBV6-1 with TRBJ2-7; weak D call: TRBD1 (6 bases). This CDR3 spans 14 amino acids. Germline CDR1 reads MNHNS; CDR2 reads SASEGT. Trimming removed 6 bases at V and 4 bases at J, with 16 bases between. The CDR3 coding sequence is TGTGCCAGCAGCCCGACAGGATACCATTACGAGCAGTACTTC. Protein: CASSPTGYHYEQYF.

The sample holds a few counts of this clonotype. CDR3 nucleotide sequence: TGTGCCAGCAGCCCAGAGACAGCACAAGAGACCCAGTACTTC. Amino acid sequence: CASSPETAQETQYF. This rearrangement joins TRBV7-9 to TRBJ2-5; the D gene is possibly TRBD1 (5 bases). The V end lost 5 bases, the J end lost 2 bases, and 12 bases lay between the germline ends. Per germline, CDR1 SEHNR and CDR2 FQNEAQ (reference sequence). The CDR3 is made up of 14 amino acids.

Ten or more counts support this clonotype. V gene TRBV29-1 combines with J gene TRBJ2-6; tentatively, D is TRBD2 (6 bases). The V end lost 3 bases, the J end lost 2 bases, and 11 bases lay between the germline ends. The CDR3 consists of 15 residues. CDR1 SQVTM and CDR2 ANQGSEA come from the germline V gene. The CDR3 region has the DNA TGCAGCGTTGAGACCGGGGGTACTGGGGCCAACGTCCTGACTTTC. Residues: CSVETGGTGANVLTF.

The rearrangement links TRBV2 to TRBJ2-7; TRBD1 matches at 8 bases. The CDR3 runs 15 residues. The germline gives CDR1 SNHLY, CDR2 FYNNEI. Trimming took 6 bases from V and 4 from J; bases not matched to a gene: 11. CDR3 nucleotides: TGTGCCAGCAGCCAGGGGGCAGGTGTCACTTACGAGCAGTACTTC. Its translation is CASSQGAGVTYEQYF.

This chain joins TRBV20-1 and TRBJ2-5, with 9 bases matching TRBD2. This CDR3 has 20 residues. V dropped 1 base and J dropped 0; count of bases not matched to a gene: 18. CDR1 is DFQATT, CDR2 SNEGSKA, per germline (reference sequence). In DNA, the CDR3 is TGCAGTGCTAGAGTTTTTAGGGTTAGCGGGAGTGAAAAATACCAAGAGACCCAGTACTTC. Amino acids: CSARVFRVSGSEKYQETQYF.

This clonotype appeared many times. V is TRBV7-8 and J is TRBJ2-1; D possibly uses TRBD1 or TRBD2 (5 bases each). Trimming pared 1 base from V and 8 bases from J, leaving 18 bases between. Germline V lookup: CDR1 SGHVS, CDR2 FQNEAQ. The length of the CDR3 is 16 residues. CDR3 residues: CASSLVGWGSGDEQFF. In DNA form, the CDR3 reads TGTGCCAGCAGCTTAGTTGGGTGGGGGAGTGGCGATGAGCAGTTCTTC.

This clonotype was detected a few times. This chain links TRBV6-4 with TRBJ2-3; no reliable D call. CDR1 and CDR2 (germline): MRHNA, SNTAGT. V gave up 2 bases and J gave up 0 bases, with 6 bases separating them. The CDR3 consists of 14 residues. In DNA form, the CDR3 reads TGTGCCAGCAGTGACGTCGGTAGCACAGATACGCAGTATTTT. This sequence encodes CASSDVGSTDTQYF.

A few counts support this clonotype. The V gene is TRBV20-1, the J gene TRBJ1-1; D remains ambiguous. This CDR3 has 13 amino acids. V was clipped by 6 bases and J by 2 bases, with 13 bases between them. From germline, CDR1 is DFQATT and CDR2 SNEGSKA (reference sequence). The CDR3 region has the DNA TGCAGTGCCAATATAATAGGAAACACTGAAGCTTTCTTT. Residues: CSANIIGNTEAFF.